The source of this TCR beta chain is a study of identical twins. Study outcomes and limitations: There was more out-of-frame TCR alpha sharing in monozygotic twins than models estimated. Because invariant MAIT and iNKT cells could be present, zero-insertion analyses could be partly confounded.

It was template switching that added a universal primer site, and there were unique molecular identifiers on the cDNA. TCRdb re-called the 5' RACE reads through MiXCR, storing one row per CDR3 protein. The sample carries about 520,000 distinct CDR3 sequences, approximately 22% recorded once. A note on this clonotype: Antigen: not known.

The CDR3 runs 14 residues. With 2 bases removed from V and 0 bases from J, the gap between germline ends came to 8 bases. Germline V gene data show CDR1 as SGHTA and CDR2 as FQGNSA. This sample was also put to use in a study of T cells expressing NK-cell markers.

The receptor comes from a woman under 30 in good health. The sequenced sample consisted of CD4+ T cells sorted from blood. This rearrangement joins TRBV7-2 to TRBJ2-7; D gene uncertain. The CDR3: CASSLSFISYEQYF. Written as DNA, the CDR3 is TGTGCCAGCAGCTTAAGTTTCATCTCCTACGAGCAGTACTTC.